This T cell receptor (beta chain) was documented in a study of shared clonotypes between healthy human individuals. Study-level background: Each donor had three CD4 naive, three CD4 memory, two CD8 naive and one CD8 memory plate.

On this clone: Its cognate antigen is unknown.

Overall study findings and caveats: Rarefaction revealed incomplete sorted-subset sequencing despite large depth.

This CDR3 is 15 amino acids long. The germline CDR1 and CDR2 sequences are MNHEY and SMNVEV (reference sequence). V dropped 2 bases and J dropped 9 bases, with 17 bases sitting between them. CD8 cells regarded as naive lacked CD45RO, were positively chosen for CCR7, and omitted terminally differentiated effector memory CD45RA+ cells. Libraries were prepared by immunoSEQ multiplex PCR; TCRdb keeps only in-frame clonotypes and omits some of them. The profile shows about 2 million clones, about 95% of them singletons. The chain is built from TRBV27 and TRBJ2-1, with D unresolved. The TCR comes from a man between 18 and 29 years old in good health. The sample comprised naive CD8+ T cells sorted from blood. In nucleotides, the CDR3 is TGTGCCAGCAGTTTAGTCCCCGGCCCTGGGTCTGAGCAGTTCTTC. Amino acids: CASSLVPGPGSEQFF.